This is a list of T cell receptor beta chains from one sample in a study of cytomegalovirus exposure and HLA in healthy donors. Only in-frame clones appear in the TCRdb table, and some are missing; sequencing was by immunoSEQ multiplex PCR. The table records tens of thousands of clones, approximately 66% of them present only once. The specimen was PBMCs. These receptors were taken from a man aged 25 to 45 in good health and CMV-seronegative. CDR3s include the opening cysteine and the closing phenylalanine or tryptophan. The listing skips clone size in some rows; elsewhere it reads once, few, many or a size class.

v_gene	j_gene	abundance	CDR3aa
TRBV4-1	TRBJ1-5	NA	CASSQDHSVRNQPQHF
TRBV4-1	TRBJ2-7	few	CASSQGGGGGTYEQYF
TRBV29-1	TRBJ1-2	NA	CSAQGAQGGYTF
TRBV19	TRBJ1-5	NA	CASSITGLSYQPQHF
TRBV5-6	TRBJ2-7	once	CASSLPGLYEQYF
TRBV11-2	TRBJ2-7	NA	CASIPGGPGQGIYEQYF
TRBV9	TRBJ1-5	few	CASSGSDSNQPQHF
TRBV29-1	TRBJ2-5	few	CSVTTGAGETQYF
TRBV28	TRBJ2-3	NA	CASKQEGQVTDTQYF
TRBV7-9	TRBJ2-7	NA	CSSSSPTGGASYEQYF
TRBV7-2	TRBJ1-2	NA	CASSLEGVHGYTF
TRBV29-1	TRBJ1-1	NA	CSVEVWGGVLNTEAFF
TRBV9	TRBJ1-1	NA	CASSSQGGVTEAFF
TRBV5-1	TRBJ1-1	NA	CASSLDTGGMNTEAFF
TRBV21-1	TRBJ2-5	NA	CASSKETGEETQYF
TRBV11-2	TRBJ2-1	NA	CASSLLAGVEQFF
TRBV19	TRBJ2-7	NA	CASSYTGARVSYEQYF
TRBV29-1	TRBJ1-1	NA	CSVDRGLTEAFF
TRBV5-1	TRBJ2-3	NA	CASSPLTSGSGDTQYF
TRBV7-2	TRBJ2-7	NA	CASSLSYEQYF
TRBV6-1	TRBJ2-5	few	CASSASGIQETQYF
TRBV4-3	TRBJ2-7	NA	CASSQVWRQGGYEQYF
TRBV28	TRBJ2-5	NA	CASSGGQGLGETQYF
TRBV7-9	TRBJ1-2	NA	CASSQTGIHGYTF
TRBV4-2	TRBJ2-1	once	CASSQDAAGDNEQFF
TRBV7-2	TRBJ2-7	NA	CASSLQFSDEQYF
TRBV7-7	TRBJ2-3	NA	CASSLGTGITDTQYF
TRBV14	TRBJ2-1	NA	CASSPIRGKNEQFF
TRBV10-3	TRBJ2-2	NA	CAISFRNTGELFF
TRBV18	TRBJ1-1	NA	CASSPRGGLNTEAFF
TRBV27	TRBJ2-6	NA	CASSPDRLSGANVLTF
TRBV6-6	TRBJ1-1	NA	CASSYPRDRYTEAFF
TRBV27	TRBJ1-1	NA	CASSLVGEVTEAFF
TRBV20-1	TRBJ2-4	few	CSARSSIQYF
TRBV4-3	TRBJ2-5	NA	CASSRTSGTQETQYF
TRBV19	TRBJ1-5	NA	CASSTLEVYSNQPQHF
TRBV28	TRBJ2-7	few	CASSRLAGTYEQYF
TRBV18	TRBJ1-2	NA	CASSPPGPQGGYTF
TRBV11-2	TRBJ2-3	few	CASSLELAGGGDTQYF
TRBV14	TRBJ1-1	few	CASSRGDRVHLGTEAFF
TRBV28	TRBJ2-7	NA	CAGSPQAGWSGEQYF
TRBV11-3	TRBJ2-3	NA	CASSSGLTRDTQYF
TRBV25-1	TRBJ2-7	NA	CASATTYEQYF
TRBV5-1	TRBJ2-5	few	CASSLGRTSGETQYF
TRBV7-3	TRBJ2-3	NA	CASSLRTSGTDTQYF
TRBV30	TRBJ1-2	NA	CAWSGDRGEANYGYTF
TRBV19	TRBJ2-2	NA	CASSGLAGNTGELFF
TRBV4-2	TRBJ2-2	few	CASSQDEGLTTGELFF
TRBV6-5	TRBJ2-7	once	CASSYSGGRVSYEQYF
TRBV6-6	TRBJ2-7	NA	CASRAGDEQYF
TRBV6-5	TRBJ1-5	few	CASTQGEEQPQHF
TRBV9	TRBJ1-2	few	CASSVDSQGDYGYTF
TRBV5-1	TRBJ1-2	NA	CASSLVPDRVAGYTF
TRBV28	TRBJ2-4	NA	CASSTGQAIAKNIQYF
TRBV9	TRBJ2-7	NA	CASSMGLALGSYEQYF